Given below is one TCR beta chain in context. Its specificity is not known. This record comes from a study of cytomegalovirus exposure and HLA in healthy donors. Broader study findings: A cluster of highly shared sequence variants was likely a sequencing artifact. Previously analyzed data showed that most TCR beta V segments were productive at a frequency of about 90% or about 30%. Other equally common chains were less clonally expanded than HLA-associated TCR beta chains, a later analysis showed.

Germline CDR1 SGHDN, CDR2 FVKESK. The CDR3 has 13 amino acids. Trimming took 4 bases from V and 4 from J, leaving 9 bases between them. It was with 60 Vbeta and 13 Jbeta primers that the PCR ran. Assay: immunoSEQ multiplex PCR; the TCRdb copy retains only in-frame clones and omits some. The sample holds about 140,000 clones, 75% seen once. The origin of this receptor is a man aged 40-49 years in good health and CMV-seronegative. Source material: PBMCs. This chain uses TRBV14 with TRBJ2-3; D is undetermined. CDR3 nucleotide sequence: TGTGCCAGCAGCCGAGGTGGCTCAGATACGCAGTATTTT. This codes for CASSRGGSDTQYF.